A selection of T cell receptor beta chains follows, all from one sample in a study of CD8 T cells in ankylosing spondylitis. TCRdb called the 5' RACE reads again in MiXCR, with one record for every CDR3 protein. The profile shows 800,000 to 900,000 distinct CDR3 sequences, about 10% of them singletons. What was sequenced was blood, either unsorted or a sorted T cell fraction (not recorded which). These TCRs come from a male donor with ankylosing spondylitis. Each CDR3 is given with its conserved first and last residue. Fields, in order: D gene, clone size, J gene, V gene, CDR3 protein, CDR3 DNA. The D gene is left open where the match is weak. Clone size is shown for a subset of rows, as once, few, many or a class of expanded clone.

TRBD1 few TRBJ2-7 TRBV6-1 CASSPAGGRASYEQYF TGTGCCAGCAGCCCCGCAGGGGGCAGGGCCTCCTACGAGCAGTACTTC
. . TRBJ1-2 TRBV20-1 CSARDRQSYGYTF TGCAGTGCTAGAGATCGGCAGTCCTATGGCTACACCTTC
. few TRBJ1-2 TRBV6-2/TRBV6-3 CASSYRDDGYTF TGTGCCAGCAGTTACAGGGACGACGGCTACACCTTC
TRBD2 many TRBJ2-2 TRBV7-2 CASSNTGGPYTGELFF TGTGCCAGCAGTAATACGGGGGGGCCGTACACCGGGGAGCTGTTTTTT
. . TRBJ2-5 TRBV7-2 CASSLRPGAQETQYF TGTGCCAGCAGCCTAAGGCCGGGGGCTCAAGAGACCCAGTACTTC
. . TRBJ2-3 TRBV20-1 CSASPIDMSRDTQYF TGCAGTGCTAGTCCGATAGACATGTCGAGAGATACGCAGTATTTT
. . TRBJ2-5 TRBV7-9 CASSSSALWGETQYF TGTGCCAGCAGCTCGTCGGCCCTGTGGGGAGAGACCCAGTACTTC
. . TRBJ2-2 TRBV11-2 CASSSSRAGELFF TGTGCCAGCAGCTCGAGTAGGGCCGGGGAGCTGTTTTTT
TRBD2 few TRBJ2-5 TRBV24-1 CATSDFRIAGEETQYF TGTGCCACCAGTGATTTTAGAATCGCGGGGGAAGAGACCCAGTACTTC
. . TRBJ2-3 TRBV2 CAGGSGTSNTQYF TGTGCCGGTGGGTCCGGGACCTCAAATACGCAGTATTTT
. few TRBJ1-4 TRBV5-5 CASSFEGGREKLFF TGTGCCAGCAGCTTCGAGGGTGGTAGAGAAAAACTGTTTTTT
TRBD1 few TRBJ2-1 TRBV18 CASSPGTAAYNEQFF TGTGCCAGCTCACCAGGGACAGCAGCCTACAATGAGCAGTTCTTC
. many TRBJ2-7 TRBV4-2 CASSQEKGEQYF TGTGCCAGCAGCCAAGAAAAAGGAGAGCAGTACTTC
. many TRBJ2-1 TRBV5-1 CASSLSRDSRSSYNEQFF TGCGCCAGCAGCTTGAGTCGGGACTCAAGGAGCTCCTACAATGAGCAGTTCTTC
TRBD1 few TRBJ1-2 TRBV5-1 CASSLRPGDRGRMGYGYTF TGCGCCAGCAGCCTGCGGCCTGGGGACAGGGGGCGCATGGGCTATGGCTACACCTTC
. . TRBJ2-5 TRBV7-2 CASSFSRASRETQYF TGTGCCAGCAGCTTCTCCCGGGCGTCACGGGAGACCCAGTACTTC
TRBD1 . TRBJ1-2 TRBV28 CASSSGQGGIYGYTF TGTGCCAGCAGTTCAGGACAGGGGGGAATCTATGGCTACACCTTC
. . TRBJ1-1 TRBV18 CASSDEMNTEAFF TGTGCCAGCTCAGATGAGATGAACACTGAAGCTTTCTTT
. . TRBJ2-5 TRBV5-1 CASSLDPRAQYF TGCGCCAGCAGCTTAGACCCGAGGGCCCAGTACTTC
. . TRBJ2-5 TRBV4-3 CASSQESGPPGTQYF TGCGCCAGCAGCCAAGAATCGGGGCCACCGGGGACCCAGTACTTC
TRBD1 few TRBJ2-1 TRBV7-2 CASSSVRDRSFGRFF TGTGCCAGCAGCTCAGTCCGGGACAGGTCCTTTGGACGGTTCTTC
. many TRBJ2-2 TRBV6-2/TRBV6-3 CASSSHWNTGELFF TGTGCCAGCAGTTCCCACTGGAACACCGGGGAGCTGTTTTTT
. . TRBJ2-7 TRBV10-3 CAISEVGTQYF TGTGCCATCAGTGAGGTGGGAACTCAGTACTTC
TRBD2 . TRBJ2-2 TRBV20-1 CSASSVGGAVTGELFF TGCAGTGCTAGTTCGGTCGGGGGGGCCGTCACCGGGGAGCTGTTTTTT
. few TRBJ1-5 TRBV20-1 CSARRVAATLRQPQHF TGCAGTGCTAGAAGGGTGGCAGCGACTTTAAGGCAGCCCCAGCATTTT
TRBD1 many TRBJ2-1 TRBV5-1 CASSQTGTAYNEQFF TGCGCCAGCAGTCAGACCGGGACAGCCTACAATGAGCAGTTCTTC
. few TRBJ2-2 TRBV5-1 CASNPGQQMNTGELFF TGCGCCAGCAACCCGGGCCAACAGATGAACACCGGGGAGCTGTTTTTT
. many TRBJ1-2 TRBV7-9 CASSPDYHGYTF TGTGCCAGCAGCCCCGACTATCATGGCTACACCTTC
. few TRBJ2-5 TRBV20-1 CSAGRGGQGARETQYF TGCAGTGCAGGTCGGGGGGGACAGGGAGCGAGGGAGACCCAGTACTTC
. few TRBJ2-3 TRBV27 CASSFDRRTDTQYF TGTGCCAGCAGTTTCGACAGGAGGACAGATACGCAGTATTTT
. . TRBJ2-7 TRBV30 CAWRTKQGPTYEQYF TGTGCCTGGCGAACCAAACAGGGACCCACCTACGAGCAGTACTTC
TRBD1 . TRBJ2-3 TRBV7-2 CASSLQGQGIDTQYF TGTGCCAGCAGCTTACAGGGACAGGGAATAGATACGCAGTATTTT
. many TRBJ2-1 TRBV6-5 CASSYSSASSYNEQFF TGTGCCAGCAGTTACTCTTCGGCGAGCTCCTACAATGAGCAGTTCTTC
TRBD1 few TRBJ1-2 TRBV5-6 CASSLVSGTGNYGYTF TGTGCCAGCAGCTTGGTTTCAGGGACAGGGAACTATGGCTACACCTTC
TRBD2 . TRBJ2-7 TRBV7-2 CASSLTGLAGTSYEQYF TGTGCCAGCAGCTTAACGGGACTAGCGGGAACCTCCTACGAGCAGTACTTC
. few TRBJ1-1 TRBV29-1 CSVEKYANTEAFF TGCAGCGTTGAGAAGTACGCGAACACTGAAGCTTTCTTT
TRBD1 few TRBJ2-1 TRBV20-1 CRAHGQGFYEQFF TGCAGGGCCCATGGACAGGGGTTTTATGAGCAGTTCTTC
TRBD1 . TRBJ1-4 TRBV20-1 CSASQGGEKLFF TGCAGTGCTAGTCAGGGGGGCGAAAAACTGTTTTTT
. many TRBJ2-5 TRBV20-1 CSAIVGVGETQYF TGCAGTGCTATTGTGGGAGTGGGAGAGACCCAGTACTTC
. many TRBJ1-4 TRBV6-2/TRBV6-3 CASSYSGARDEKLFF TGTGCCAGCAGTTACTCGGGGGCAAGAGATGAAAAACTGTTTTTT
. many TRBJ1-3 TRBV5-1 CASSPSEGGNTIYF TGCGCCAGCAGCCCATCAGAGGGAGGAAACACCATATATTTT
TRBD2 many TRBJ2-7 TRBV18 CASSPGTTYEQYF TGTGCCAGCAGTCCTGGGACTACCTACGAGCAGTACTTC
. . TRBJ2-1 TRBV7-2 CASSRGRADNEQFF TGTGCCAGCAGCCGGGGCAGGGCTGATAATGAGCAGTTCTTC
. . TRBJ1-1 TRBV10-1 CASSESTVSQNTEAFF TGCGCCAGCAGTGAGTCGACGGTTTCGCAGAACACTGAAGCTTTCTTT
TRBD1 . TRBJ2-3 TRBV20-1 CSARPPKGTGKADTQYF TGCAGTGCTAGACCGCCCAAGGGGACAGGGAAGGCAGATACGCAGTATTTT
. . TRBJ2-7 TRBV7-2 CASSLSFSGAYEQYF TGTGCCAGCAGCTTAAGCTTTAGCGGAGCCTACGAGCAGTACTTC